The rows below give T cell receptor beta chains drawn from one sample of a study of blood T cells in healthy people across ages. TCRdb recomputed calls from the 5' RACE reads with MiXCR, one row per CDR3 protein. The sample has 650,000 to 800,000 distinct CDR3 sequences, around 50% seen once. The sequenced sample consisted of blood. These receptors were collected from a woman aged 80 or over in good health. The CDR3 runs from the conserved cysteine through the conserved F or W. A D gene is named only where the DNA matches it firmly.

J,V,D,CDR3
TRBJ2-7,TRBV7-9,.,CASQLAGQEQYF
TRBJ1-1,TRBV6-4,TRBD1,CASSVGTGVTEVFF
TRBJ2-1,TRBV12-3/TRBV12-4,.,CASSRDPAYNEQFF
TRBJ1-2,TRBV25-1,TRBD1,CASSDRRQGRGYTF
TRBJ2-3,TRBV5-1,.,CASSSAGRITDTQYF
TRBJ1-4,TRBV12-5,.,CAQLRGGKLFF
TRBJ2-3,TRBV11-2,TRBD1,CASSLRQGASTDTQYF
TRBJ2-7,TRBV15,.,CATSRPGRTGRSEQYF
TRBJ2-7,TRBV10-3,TRBD1,CAISPDRDSYEQYF
TRBJ2-3,TRBV10-3,TRBD1,CAISGGQGFTDTQYF
TRBJ2-1,TRBV12-3/TRBV12-4,TRBD2,CASSPRLAGGPDEQFF
TRBJ1-2,TRBV10-3,TRBD1,CAVPAQGNYGYTF
TRBJ2-5,TRBV18,.,CASSPPIPGTQYF
TRBJ2-2,TRBV7-2,.,CASSLGAGELFF
TRBJ2-3,TRBV7-3,TRBD1,CASSSDRSDTQYF
TRBJ2-5,TRBV3-1,.,CASSHGVLGETQYF
TRBJ2-6,TRBV9,TRBD1,CASSVAGGATGANVLTF
TRBJ1-2,TRBV7-9,TRBD1,CASSSRDRSNYGYTF
TRBJ2-5,TRBV12-3/TRBV12-4,.,CASTRDGQETQYF
TRBJ1-1,TRBV5-1,.,CASSLEAGFTEAFF
TRBJ2-1,TRBV20-1,TRBD2,CSFPSGIVQFF
TRBJ1-1,TRBV4-2,.,CASSQEPGKPEAFF
TRBJ2-1,TRBV7-9,TRBD2,CASSVGLAGSNEQFF
TRBJ2-4,TRBV30,.,CAWSIADIQYF
TRBJ2-1,TRBV5-1,.,CASSVNGYNEQFF
TRBJ2-2,TRBV7-3,.,CASSPRRTTGELFF
TRBJ1-1,TRBV27,.,CASSLTGALNTEAFF
TRBJ1-6,TRBV15,.,CATSRTGDRNNSPLHF
TRBJ2-1,TRBV10-1,TRBD2,CASSESRVSGDWGGEQFF
TRBJ2-1,TRBV2,TRBD2,CASSGGAGGEQFF
TRBJ1-5,TRBV2,.,CASSEFWTVNSNQPQHF
TRBJ2-5,TRBV20-1,.,CSADRDLYQETQYF
TRBJ2-7,TRBV20-1,.,CSAHPGGASTYEQYF
TRBJ2-5,TRBV7-2,.,CASSFSSGREYF
.,TRBV5-1,TRBD2,CASSPGLAGYPSYNEQYF
TRBJ1-3,TRBV10-3,.,CAISPVLNTIYF
TRBJ2-7,TRBV7-9,.,CASSLAQEEAQYF
TRBJ1-1,TRBV11-2,TRBD1,CASSAGTGGAEAFF
TRBJ1-6,TRBV27,TRBD1,CASSYGDRGNSPLHF
TRBJ2-1,TRBV29-1,.,CSGEDRGEQFF